The T cell receptor beta chain described here comes from a study of shared clonotypes between healthy human individuals. Germline V CDR1 and CDR2: MGHRA, YSYEKL. Unmatched junction bases numbered 18, after V lost 1 base and J lost 8 bases. The CDR3 covers 19 residues. Each cell subset's genomic DNA was divided evenly among several immunoSEQ plates. Methods used by the authors: ImmunoSEQ yielded junction-only sequences lacking quality scores, so filtering differed. Method: immunoSEQ multiplex PCR; TCRdb's copy keeps in-frame clones and lacks some. That table is the source of V, J and clone size, and D and trimming were worked out from the DNA. The sample comprises 550,000 to 750,000 clones, 95% to 96% of which are singletons, and roughly 0.1% rests with the top ten. Study conclusions and caveats: Generally, naive subsets came out with larger estimated richness than memory subsets. Donors were few, which limited the genetic and exposure-history diversity represented.

Naive CD8 cells lacked CD45RO and underwent positive selection for CCR7, leaving out terminally differentiated effector memory CD45RA+ cells. Regarding this clone: Its matching antigen is unknown.

The sequence was collected from a woman aged 25-40 years in good health. Material: naive CD8+ T cells sorted from blood. The V gene is TRBV4-1, the J gene TRBJ2-1; 9 positions match TRBD2. Here the CDR3 reads CASSQAIPFRSGRTDEQFF. In DNA form, the CDR3 reads TGCGCCAGCAGCCAAGCCATCCCCTTCCGTAGCGGGAGAACGGATGAGCAGTTCTTC.